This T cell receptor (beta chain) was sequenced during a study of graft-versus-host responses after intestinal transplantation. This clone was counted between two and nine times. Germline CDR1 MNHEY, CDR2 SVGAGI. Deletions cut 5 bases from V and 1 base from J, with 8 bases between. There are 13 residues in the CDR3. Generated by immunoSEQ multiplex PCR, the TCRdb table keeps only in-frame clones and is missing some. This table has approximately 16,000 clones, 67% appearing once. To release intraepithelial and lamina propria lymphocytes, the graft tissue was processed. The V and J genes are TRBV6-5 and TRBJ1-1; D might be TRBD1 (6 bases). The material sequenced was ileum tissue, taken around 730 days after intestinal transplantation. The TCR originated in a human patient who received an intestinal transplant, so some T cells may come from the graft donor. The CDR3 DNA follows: TGTGCCAGCAGTGGGGGCAGGAACACTGAAGCTTTCTTT. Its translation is CASSGGRNTEAFF.